This T cell receptor (beta chain) appears in the sequencing data of a study of blood T cells in healthy people across ages. CDR3 length equals 15 residues. Deletions cut 6 bases from V and 1 base from J, with 15 bases between. Each sample had at least 6.5 million PBMCs isolated. Combining a sample-barcoded 5' primer with a J-beta primer mix, a second PCR ran for about 7 to 11 cycles. TCRdb re-called the 5' RACE reads with MiXCR, one entry per CDR3 protein. The sample carries under 700,000 distinct CDR3 sequences, under 30% recorded once. This clonotype was found a few times. This sample was shared with a second study, whose subject was T cells of mothers and their children. That paper states: Sequencing returned over 9 million TCR beta CDR3 reads per mother and about 2.9 million per child. Relative to unrelated pairs, biologically related mother-child dyads exhibited marginally greater, non-significant overlap.

Sample: blood. The rearrangement links TRBV12-3 or TRBV12-4 to TRBJ1-1; D is possibly TRBD1 (5 bases). The origin of this receptor is a boy aged 5-17 years in good health. The CDR3 DNA is TGTGCCAGCAGAACCGGGGGTTACGGGAACACTGAAGCTTTCTTT. Translated, it gives CASRTGGYGNTEAFF.